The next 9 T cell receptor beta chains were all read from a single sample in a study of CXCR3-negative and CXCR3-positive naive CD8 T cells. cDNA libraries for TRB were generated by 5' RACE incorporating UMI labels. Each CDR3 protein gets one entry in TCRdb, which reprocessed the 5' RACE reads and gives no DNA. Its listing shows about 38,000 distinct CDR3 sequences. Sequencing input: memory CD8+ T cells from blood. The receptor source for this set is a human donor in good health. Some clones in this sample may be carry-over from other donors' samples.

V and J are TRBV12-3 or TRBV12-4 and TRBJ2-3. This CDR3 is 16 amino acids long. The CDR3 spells CASSLGRRAITDTQYF.

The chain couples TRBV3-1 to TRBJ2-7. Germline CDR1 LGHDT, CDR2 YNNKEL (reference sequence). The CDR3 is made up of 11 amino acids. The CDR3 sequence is CASSQDSEQYF.

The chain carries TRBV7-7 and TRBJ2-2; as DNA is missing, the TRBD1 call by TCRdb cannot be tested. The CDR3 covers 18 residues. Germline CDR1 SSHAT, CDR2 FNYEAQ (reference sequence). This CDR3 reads CASSLVSHGGEYTGELFF.

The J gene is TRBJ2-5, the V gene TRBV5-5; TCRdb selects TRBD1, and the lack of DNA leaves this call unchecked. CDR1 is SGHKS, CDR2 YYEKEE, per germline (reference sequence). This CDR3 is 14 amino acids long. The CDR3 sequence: CASSSLGAPEAQYF.

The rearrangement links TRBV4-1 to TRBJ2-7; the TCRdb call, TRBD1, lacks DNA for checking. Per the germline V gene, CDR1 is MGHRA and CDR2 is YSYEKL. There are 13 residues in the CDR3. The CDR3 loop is CASSQAGGGEQYF.

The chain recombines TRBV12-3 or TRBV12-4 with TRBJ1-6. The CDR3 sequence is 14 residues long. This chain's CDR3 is CASSLTTRSSPLHF.

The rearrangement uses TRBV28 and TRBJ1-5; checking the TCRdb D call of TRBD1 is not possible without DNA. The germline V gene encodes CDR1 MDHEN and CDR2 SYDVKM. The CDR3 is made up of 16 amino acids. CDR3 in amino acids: CASRARQAGSNQPQHF.

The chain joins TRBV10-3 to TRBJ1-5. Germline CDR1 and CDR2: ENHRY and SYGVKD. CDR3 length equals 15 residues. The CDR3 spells CAISERWRLAQPQHF.

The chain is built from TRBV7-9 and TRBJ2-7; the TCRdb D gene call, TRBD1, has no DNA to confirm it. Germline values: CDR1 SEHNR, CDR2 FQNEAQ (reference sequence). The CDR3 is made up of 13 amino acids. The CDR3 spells CASSGTDSYEQYF.